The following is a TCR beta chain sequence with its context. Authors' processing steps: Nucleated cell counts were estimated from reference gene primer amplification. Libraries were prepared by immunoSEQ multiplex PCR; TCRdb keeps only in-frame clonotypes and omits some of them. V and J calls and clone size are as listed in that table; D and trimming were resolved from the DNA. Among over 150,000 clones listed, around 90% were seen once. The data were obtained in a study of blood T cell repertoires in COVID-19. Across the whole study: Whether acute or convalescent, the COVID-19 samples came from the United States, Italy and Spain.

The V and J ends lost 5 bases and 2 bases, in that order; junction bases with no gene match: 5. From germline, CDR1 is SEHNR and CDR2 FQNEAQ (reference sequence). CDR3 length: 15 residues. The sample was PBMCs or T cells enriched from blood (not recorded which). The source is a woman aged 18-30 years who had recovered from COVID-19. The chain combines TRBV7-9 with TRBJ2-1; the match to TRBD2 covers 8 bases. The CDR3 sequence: CASSRSGITYNEQFF. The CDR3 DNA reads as TGTGCCAGCAGCCGTAGCGGGATCACCTACAATGAGCAGTTCTTC.